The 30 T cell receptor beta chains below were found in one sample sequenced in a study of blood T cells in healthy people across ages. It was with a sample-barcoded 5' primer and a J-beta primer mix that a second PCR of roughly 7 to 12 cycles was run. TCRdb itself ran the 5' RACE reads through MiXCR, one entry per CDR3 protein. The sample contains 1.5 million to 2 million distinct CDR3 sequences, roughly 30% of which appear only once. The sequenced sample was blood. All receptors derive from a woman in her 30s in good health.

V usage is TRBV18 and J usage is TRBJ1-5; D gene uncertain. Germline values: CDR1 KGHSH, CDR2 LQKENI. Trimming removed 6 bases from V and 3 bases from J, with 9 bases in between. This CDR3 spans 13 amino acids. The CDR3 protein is CASSTEDNQPQHF. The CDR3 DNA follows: TGTGCCAGCTCGACGGAAGACAATCAGCCCCAGCATTTT.

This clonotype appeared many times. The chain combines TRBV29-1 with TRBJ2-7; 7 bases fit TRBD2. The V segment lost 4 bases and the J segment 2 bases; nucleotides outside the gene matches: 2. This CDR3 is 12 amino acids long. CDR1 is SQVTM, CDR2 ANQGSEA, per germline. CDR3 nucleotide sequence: TGCAGCGTTGTTGCGGGGGCCTACGAGCAGTACTTC. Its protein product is CSVVAGAYEQYF.

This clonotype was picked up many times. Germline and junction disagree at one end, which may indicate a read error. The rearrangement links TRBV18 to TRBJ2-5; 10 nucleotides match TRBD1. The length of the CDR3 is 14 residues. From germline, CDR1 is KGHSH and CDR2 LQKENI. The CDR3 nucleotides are TGCGCCAGCAGCCCGGGACAGGGGCGAGAGACCCAGTACTTC. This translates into CASSPGQGRETQYF.

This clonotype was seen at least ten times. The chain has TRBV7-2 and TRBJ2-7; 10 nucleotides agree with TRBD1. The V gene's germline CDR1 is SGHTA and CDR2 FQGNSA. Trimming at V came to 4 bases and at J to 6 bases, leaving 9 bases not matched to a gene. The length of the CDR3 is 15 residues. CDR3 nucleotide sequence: TGTGCCAGCAGCTCTACCGGGACAGGGGTCCGCGAGCAGTACTTC. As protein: CASSSTGTGVREQYF.

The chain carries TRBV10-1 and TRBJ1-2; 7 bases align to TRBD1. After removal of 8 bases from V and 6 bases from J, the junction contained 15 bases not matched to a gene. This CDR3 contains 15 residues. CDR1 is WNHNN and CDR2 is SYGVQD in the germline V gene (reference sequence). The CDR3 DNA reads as TGCGCCAGCTCAGCCTCCCGACAGGGTTTTGATGGCTACACCTTC. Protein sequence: CASSASRQGFDGYTF.

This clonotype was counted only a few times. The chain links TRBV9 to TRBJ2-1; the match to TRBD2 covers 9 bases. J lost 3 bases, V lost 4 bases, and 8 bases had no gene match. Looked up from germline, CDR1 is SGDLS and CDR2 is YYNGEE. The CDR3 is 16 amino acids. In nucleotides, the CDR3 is TGTGCCAGCAGCTCATTAGCGGGAGTAAACTACAATGAGCAGTTCTTC. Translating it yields CASSSLAGVNYNEQFF. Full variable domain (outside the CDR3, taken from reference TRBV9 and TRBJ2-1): DSGVTQTPKHLITATGQRVTLRCSPRSGDLSVYWYQQSLDQGLQFLIQYYNGEERAKGNILERFSAQQFPDLHSELNLSSLELGDSALYFCASSSLAGVNYNEQFFGPGTRLTVL.

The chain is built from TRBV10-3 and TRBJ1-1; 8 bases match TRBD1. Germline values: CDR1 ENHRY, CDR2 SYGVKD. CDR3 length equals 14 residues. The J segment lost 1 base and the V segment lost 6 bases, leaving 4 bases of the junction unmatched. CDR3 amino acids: CAISQQGGNTEAFF. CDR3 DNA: TGTGCCATCAGCCAACAGGGGGGGAACACTGAAGCTTTCTTT.

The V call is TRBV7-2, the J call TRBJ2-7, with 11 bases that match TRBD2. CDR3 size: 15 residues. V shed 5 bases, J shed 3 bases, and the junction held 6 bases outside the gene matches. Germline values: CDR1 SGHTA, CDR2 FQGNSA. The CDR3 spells CASSPTSGSGYEQYF. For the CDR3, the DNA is TGTGCCAGCAGCCCAACTAGCGGGAGTGGCTACGAGCAGTACTTC.

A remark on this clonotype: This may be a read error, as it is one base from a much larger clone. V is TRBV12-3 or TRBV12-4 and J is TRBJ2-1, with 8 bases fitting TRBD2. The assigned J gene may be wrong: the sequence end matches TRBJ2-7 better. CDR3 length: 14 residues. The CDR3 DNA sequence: TGTGCCAGCAGGAGAAGCGGGAGCTACAATGAGCAGTACTTC. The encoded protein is CASRRSGSYNEQYF.

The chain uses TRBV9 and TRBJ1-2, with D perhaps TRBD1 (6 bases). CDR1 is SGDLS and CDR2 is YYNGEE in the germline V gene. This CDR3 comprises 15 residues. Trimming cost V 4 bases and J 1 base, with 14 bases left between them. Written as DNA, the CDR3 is TGTGCCAGCAGCCCGAACGGACAGAGTAACTATGGCTACACCTTC. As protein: CASSPNGQSNYGYTF.

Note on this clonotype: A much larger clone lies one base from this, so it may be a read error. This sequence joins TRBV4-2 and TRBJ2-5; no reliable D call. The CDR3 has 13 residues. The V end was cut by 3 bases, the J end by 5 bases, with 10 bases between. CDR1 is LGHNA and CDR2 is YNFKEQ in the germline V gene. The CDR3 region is CASSHRPAETQYF. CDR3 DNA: TGTGCCAGCAGCCACCGACCGGCTGAGACCCAGTACTTC.

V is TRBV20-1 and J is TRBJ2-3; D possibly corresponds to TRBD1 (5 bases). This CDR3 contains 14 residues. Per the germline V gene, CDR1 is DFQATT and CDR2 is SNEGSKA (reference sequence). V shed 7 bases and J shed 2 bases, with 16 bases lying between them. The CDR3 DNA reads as TGCAGTGGAAGGGGAACAGAACCCACAGATACGCAGTATTTT. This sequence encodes CSGRGTEPTDTQYF.

CDR3 protein: CASSQFRGPYEQYF. The CDR3 nucleotides read TGCGCCAGCAGCCAATTTCGGGGGCCCTACGAGCAGTACTTC. The chain carries TRBV4-1 and TRBJ2-7; possibly TRBD1 or TRBD2 for D (6 bases each). The CDR3 has 14 residues. V dropped 2 bases and J dropped 2 bases, with 10 bases sitting between them. Germline values: CDR1 MGHRA, CDR2 YSYEKL.

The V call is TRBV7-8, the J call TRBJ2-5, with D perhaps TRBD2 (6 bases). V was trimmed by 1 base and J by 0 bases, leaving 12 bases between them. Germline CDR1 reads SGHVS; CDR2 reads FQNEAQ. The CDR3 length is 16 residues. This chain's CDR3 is CASSLVVAGHQETQYF. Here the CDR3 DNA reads TGTGCCAGCAGCTTAGTCGTGGCGGGGCACCAAGAGACCCAGTACTTC.

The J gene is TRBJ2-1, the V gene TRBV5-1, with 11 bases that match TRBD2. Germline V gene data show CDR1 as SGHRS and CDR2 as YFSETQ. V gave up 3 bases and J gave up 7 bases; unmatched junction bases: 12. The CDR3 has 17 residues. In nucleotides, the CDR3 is TGCGCCAGCAGCTACGACCTTAGCGGGGGGGCGGGGAATGAGCAGTTCTTC. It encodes CASSYDLSGGAGNEQFF.

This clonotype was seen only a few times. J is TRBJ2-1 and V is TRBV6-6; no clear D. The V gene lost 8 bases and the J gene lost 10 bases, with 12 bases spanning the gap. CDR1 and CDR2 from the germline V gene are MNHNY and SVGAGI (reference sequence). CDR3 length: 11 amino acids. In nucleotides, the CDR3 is TGTGCCAGCCGAGGCGAATTCGAGCAGTTCTTC. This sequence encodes CASRGEFEQFF.

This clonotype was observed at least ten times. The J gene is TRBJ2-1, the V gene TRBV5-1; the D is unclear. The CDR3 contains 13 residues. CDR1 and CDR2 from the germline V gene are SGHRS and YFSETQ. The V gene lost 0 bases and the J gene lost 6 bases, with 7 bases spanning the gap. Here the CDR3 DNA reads TGCGCCAGCAGCTTGGATGAGTTCAATGAGCAGTTCTTC. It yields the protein CASSLDEFNEQFF.

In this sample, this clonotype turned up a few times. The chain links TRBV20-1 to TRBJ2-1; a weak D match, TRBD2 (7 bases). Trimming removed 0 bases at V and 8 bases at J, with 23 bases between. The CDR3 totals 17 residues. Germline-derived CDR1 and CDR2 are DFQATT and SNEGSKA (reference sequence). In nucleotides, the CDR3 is TGCAGTGCTAGAGATCCAGGGGCGGGAGAGGGCCCGGATGAGCAGTTCTTC. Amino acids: CSARDPGAGEGPDEQFF.

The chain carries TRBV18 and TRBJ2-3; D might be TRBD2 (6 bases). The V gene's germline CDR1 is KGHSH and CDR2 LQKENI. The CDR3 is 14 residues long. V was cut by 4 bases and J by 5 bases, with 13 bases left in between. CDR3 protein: CASSQAGREDTQYF. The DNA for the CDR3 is TGTGCCAGCTCACAGGCGGGGCGAGAAGATACGCAGTATTTT.

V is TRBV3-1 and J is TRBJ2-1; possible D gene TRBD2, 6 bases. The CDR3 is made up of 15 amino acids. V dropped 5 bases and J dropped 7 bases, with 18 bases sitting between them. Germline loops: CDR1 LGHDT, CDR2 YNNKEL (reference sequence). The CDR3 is CASSVQGGLQNEQFF. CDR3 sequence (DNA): TGTGCCAGCAGCGTCCAGGGAGGCCTCCAGAATGAGCAGTTCTTC.

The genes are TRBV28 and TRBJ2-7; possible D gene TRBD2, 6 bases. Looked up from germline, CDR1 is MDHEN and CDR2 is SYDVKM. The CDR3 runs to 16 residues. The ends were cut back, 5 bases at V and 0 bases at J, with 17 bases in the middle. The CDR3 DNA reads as TGTGCCAGCAGTGGGGGAGGAGGGGAAAGCTCCTACGAGCAGTACTTC. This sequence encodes CASSGGGGESSYEQYF.

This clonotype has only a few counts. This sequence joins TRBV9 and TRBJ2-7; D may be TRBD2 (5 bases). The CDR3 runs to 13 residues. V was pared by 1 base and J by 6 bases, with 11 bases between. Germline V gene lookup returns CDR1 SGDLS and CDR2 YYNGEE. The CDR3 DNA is TGTGCCAGCAGCGTACCGGGGTCGGGCGAGCAGTACTTC. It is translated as CASSVPGSGEQYF.

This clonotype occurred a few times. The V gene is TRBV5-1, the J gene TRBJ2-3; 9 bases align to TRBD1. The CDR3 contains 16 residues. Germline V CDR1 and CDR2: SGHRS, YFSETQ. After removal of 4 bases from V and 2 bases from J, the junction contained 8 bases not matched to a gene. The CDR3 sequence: CASSPTGTGLTDTQYF. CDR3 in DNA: TGCGCCAGCAGCCCAACTGGGACAGGGCTCACAGATACGCAGTATTTT.

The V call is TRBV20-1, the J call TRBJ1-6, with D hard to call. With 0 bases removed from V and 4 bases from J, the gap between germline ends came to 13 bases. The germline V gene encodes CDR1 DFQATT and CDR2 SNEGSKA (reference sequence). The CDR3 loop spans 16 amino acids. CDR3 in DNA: TGCAGTGCTAGAGATCCGCGGGGATTTTATAATTCACCCCTCCACTTT. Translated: CSARDPRGFYNSPLHF.

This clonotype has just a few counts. CDR3 DNA: TGCGCCAGCAGTGAGCCTAGTACCACAGATACGCAGTATTTT. Encoded protein: CASSEPSTTDTQYF. The V gene is TRBV10-2, the J gene TRBJ2-3; D remains unclear. The ends were cut back, 2 bases at V and 2 bases at J, with 8 bases in the middle. Per the germline V gene, CDR1 is WSHSY and CDR2 is SAAADI. The CDR3 runs 14 residues.

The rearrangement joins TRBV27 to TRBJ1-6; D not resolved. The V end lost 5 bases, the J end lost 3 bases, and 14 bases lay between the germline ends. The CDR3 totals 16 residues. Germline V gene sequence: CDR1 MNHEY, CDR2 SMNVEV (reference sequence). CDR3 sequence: CASSLRIQSYNSPLHF. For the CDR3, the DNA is TGTGCCAGCAGTCTCCGTATACAGAGCTATAATTCACCCCTCCACTTT.

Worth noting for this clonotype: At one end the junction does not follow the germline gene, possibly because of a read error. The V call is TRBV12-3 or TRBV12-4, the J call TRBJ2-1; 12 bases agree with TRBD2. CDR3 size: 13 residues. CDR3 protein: CAISFASGRVWFF. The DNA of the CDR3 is TGTGCCATCAGTTTTGCTAGCGGGAGGGTCTGGTTCTTC.

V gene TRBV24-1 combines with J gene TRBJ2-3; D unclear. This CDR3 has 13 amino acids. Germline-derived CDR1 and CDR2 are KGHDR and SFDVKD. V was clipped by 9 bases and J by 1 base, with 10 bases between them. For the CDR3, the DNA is TGTGCCACCTTGGATTCGGGCACAGATACGCAGTATTTT. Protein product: CATLDSGTDTQYF.

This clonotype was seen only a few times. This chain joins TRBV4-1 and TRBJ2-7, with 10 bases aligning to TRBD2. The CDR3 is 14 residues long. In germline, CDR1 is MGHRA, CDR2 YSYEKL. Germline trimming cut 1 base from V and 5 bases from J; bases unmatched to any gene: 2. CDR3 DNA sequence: TGCGCCAGCAGCCAAGCGCTAGCGGGAGACGAGCAGTACTTC. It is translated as CASSQALAGDEQYF.

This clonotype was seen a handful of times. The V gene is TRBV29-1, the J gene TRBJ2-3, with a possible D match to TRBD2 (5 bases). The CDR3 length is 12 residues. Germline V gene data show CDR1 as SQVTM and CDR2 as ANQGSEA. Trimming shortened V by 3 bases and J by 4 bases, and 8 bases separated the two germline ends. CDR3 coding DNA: TGCAGCGTTGAGTATAGCGCAGATACGCAGTATTTT. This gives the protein CSVEYSADTQYF.